The 12 T cell receptor beta chains below come from one sample, sequenced in a study of T-cell memory formation after mild COVID-19. TCRdb independently ran MiXCR on the 5' RACE reads; one entry per CDR3 protein. The sample has 300,000 or so distinct CDR3 sequences; about a sixth are singletons. What was sequenced was PBMCs or a T cell subset sorted from them (not recorded which). The origin of the receptors is a young man who had mild COVID-19 (a few samples of this study predate the infection). Cell type and time point are not known.

The chain carries TRBV5-1 and TRBJ2-7, with TRBD1 as a possible D gene (5 bases). Trimming pared 0 bases from V and 6 bases from J, leaving 7 bases between. Germline lookup yields CDR1 SGHRS and CDR2 YFSETQ. This CDR3 is 12 amino acids long. The CDR3: CASSLAGSEQYF. The CDR3 DNA sequence: TGCGCCAGCAGCTTGGCAGGGTCCGAGCAGTACTTC. Supplemented by reference TRBV5-1 and TRBJ2-7, the full variable domain reads KAGVTQTPRYLIKTRGQQVTLSCSPISGHRSVSWYQQTPGQGLQFLFEYFSETQRNKGNFPGRFSGRQFSNSRSEMNVSTLELGDSALYLCASSLAGSEQYFGPGTRLTVT.

The genes are TRBV7-2 and TRBJ2-7; TRBD2 aligns across 11 bases. Germline-derived CDR1 and CDR2 are SGHTA and FQGNSA. Trimming took 3 bases from V and 7 from J; bases not matched to a gene: 17. There are 18 residues in the CDR3. Written as DNA, the CDR3 is TGTGCCAGCAGCTTCTTACCTAGCGGGGGGCCGCGCCCTCGAGAGCAGTACTTC. Protein product: CASSFLPSGGPRPREQYF.

The count of this clonotype is one. The rearrangement links TRBV11-2 to TRBJ2-2; 9 bases map to TRBD2. There are 15 residues in the CDR3. CDR1 is SGHAT, CDR2 FQNNGV, per germline. V dropped 6 bases and J dropped 10; count of bases not matched to a gene: 12. CDR3: CASSPGTSLEEELFF. CDR3 coding DNA: TGTGCCAGCAGTCCCGGGACTAGCCTTGAGGAGGAGCTGTTTTTT.

This chain uses TRBV5-1 with TRBJ1-5; D unresolved. The germline gives CDR1 SGHRS, CDR2 YFSETQ. V was clipped by 0 bases and J by 2 bases, with 9 bases between them. The CDR3 has 15 residues. CDR3: CASSLASGGNQPQHF. The CDR3 nucleotides read TGCGCCAGCAGCTTGGCGTCTGGGGGCAATCAGCCCCAGCATTTT.

This clonotype showed up many times. V usage is TRBV20-1 and J usage is TRBJ2-7; 10 nucleotides align to TRBD1. This CDR3 has 15 residues. V shed 6 bases, J shed 5 bases, and the junction held 13 bases outside the gene matches. The germline V gene encodes CDR1 DFQATT and CDR2 SNEGSKA (reference sequence). In DNA form, the CDR3 reads TGCAGTGCCGCTAGGTGGGGACAGGGGATCAACGAGCAGTACTTC. Amino acid sequence: CSAARWGQGINEQYF.

This clonotype turned up a few times. This sequence joins TRBV7-2 and TRBJ2-7; D gene uncertain. V dropped 0 bases and J dropped 3 bases, with 12 bases sitting between them. Germline V gene lookup returns CDR1 SGHTA and CDR2 FQGNSA. This CDR3 spans 15 amino acids. CDR3 sequence reads: CASSLASGQNYEQYF. Here the CDR3 DNA reads TGTGCCAGCAGCTTAGCTTCCGGGCAAAACTACGAGCAGTACTTC.

This clonotype was found a few times. This chain links TRBV6-1 with TRBJ1-6; no firm D call. This CDR3 has 12 amino acids. Trimming removed 5 bases at V and 7 bases at J, with 6 bases between. Germline V gives CDR1 MNHNS, CDR2 SASEGT. The CDR3, as DNA: TGTGCCAGCAGTATGGGGAATTCACCCCTCCACTTT. It encodes CASSMGNSPLHF.

This clonotype was detected ten times or more. The CDR3 bases are TGTGCCAGCAGTTTCGGCACCACCTACGAGCAGTACGTC. Protein sequence: CASSFGTTYEQYV. This chain joins TRBV12-3 or TRBV12-4 and TRBJ2-7, with D hard to call. The V gene lost 3 bases and the J gene lost 2 bases, with 8 bases spanning the gap. The CDR3 length is 13 residues.

The chain employs TRBV12-3 or TRBV12-4 and TRBJ2-6; 8 bases are shared with TRBD2. This CDR3 is built from 16 residues. J gave up 3 bases and V 7 bases, and 8 bases lay outside the gene matches. CDR3 DNA: TGTGCCAGCACCCGCCGGACTAGCCTTGGGGCCAACGTCCTGACTTTC. It codes for CASTRRTSLGANVLTF.

In its sample, this clonotype was seen a few times. The CDR3 nucleotides are TGTGCCAGCAGCTCGGACAGGGCCAACTATGGCTACACCTTC. Protein sequence: CASSSDRANYGYTF. The V gene is TRBV7-2, the J gene TRBJ1-2; TRBD1 matches 8 bases. Trimming cost V 4 bases and J 2 bases; bases outside gene matches: 3. Germline assignment: CDR1 SGHTA and CDR2 FQGNSA. There are 14 residues in the CDR3. The full variable domain, in which reference TRBV7-2 and TRBJ1-2 provide the parts outside the CDR3, is GAGVSQSPSNKVTEKGKDVELRCDPISGHTALYWYRQSLGQGLEFLIYFQGNSAPDKSGLPSDRFSAERTGGSVSTLTIQRTQQEDSAVYLCASSSDRANYGYTFGSGTRLTVV.

CDR3: CSALTSGFPYEQYV. In DNA, the CDR3 is TGCAGTGCTCTGACTAGCGGGTTCCCCTACGAGCAGTACGTC. The chain has TRBV20-1 and TRBJ2-7; 10 bases map to TRBD2. J lost 2 bases, V lost 5 bases, and 6 bases had no gene match. Germline CDR1 DFQATT, CDR2 SNEGSKA (reference sequence). The CDR3 sequence is 14 residues long.

The rearrangement joins TRBV27 to TRBJ1-3; TRBD1 is a possible D gene (6 bases). The CDR3 has 13 amino acids. Trimming pared 4 bases from V and 5 bases from J, leaving 9 bases between. Germline lookup yields CDR1 MNHEY and CDR2 SMNVEV (reference sequence). CDR3 protein: CASSSGGRNTIYF. In nucleotides, the CDR3 is TGTGCCAGCAGTTCCGGGGGGCGAAACACCATATATTTT.